Below, 11 T cell receptor beta chains from the same sample are listed, as sequenced in a study of cytomegalovirus exposure and HLA in healthy donors (TCRdb year 2017). The protocol used for the library was the immunoSEQ multiplex PCR assay. For the multiplex PCR, a mixture combining 60 forward primers for TCR Vbeta segments and 13 reverse primers for TCR Jbeta segments was used. The table comes from immuneACCESS by way of TCRdb, which keeps in-frame sequences with V and J called. Part of the clones is missing from these tables; in studies checked, under half for an unresolved V gene and the rest for unknown reasons. The sample's clone listing holds some 82,000 clones. Around 1.2% of the sample is taken by the ten largest. Sequences were obtained from PBMCs. Receptors originate from a woman aged 25 to 39 in good health and CMV-seronegative.

V is TRBV5-6 and J is TRBJ1-2; D is unresolved. The V end lost 2 bases, the J end lost 1 base, and 24 bases lay between the germline ends. Germline V gene data show CDR1 as SGHDT and CDR2 as YYEEEE. The CDR3 is 19 residues long. In DNA, the CDR3 is TGTGCCAGCAGCTTTTTTACGTCGTCGATCGACAAGATTAACTATGGCTACACCTTC. Its translation: CASSFFTSSIDKINYGYTF.

The chain uses TRBV7-9 and TRBJ2-1; 7 bases align to TRBD2. Germline-derived CDR1 and CDR2 are SEHNR and FQNEAQ (reference sequence). The CDR3 loop spans 15 amino acids. V lost 3 bases to trimming and J lost 4 bases; unmatched junction nucleotides: 6. CDR3 sequence reads: CASSFEGGLYNEQFF. As DNA, the CDR3 is TGTGCCAGCAGCTTCGAGGGAGGGCTGTACAATGAGCAGTTCTTC.

The J gene is TRBJ1-1, the V gene TRBV6-1; tentative D call: TRBD1 (5 bases). This CDR3 comprises 13 residues. Germline V gene lookup returns CDR1 MNHNS and CDR2 SASEGT. Trimming stripped 4 bases from V and 4 bases from J, with 10 bases between. The CDR3 loop is CASSGGWGTEAFF. CDR3 in DNA: TGTGCCAGCAGTGGGGGCTGGGGCACTGAAGCTTTCTTT.

The chain recombines TRBV7-9 with TRBJ2-2; TRBD2 aligns across 12 bases. V gave up 5 bases and J gave up 1 base; unmatched junction bases: 5. Looked up from germline, CDR1 is SEHNR and CDR2 is FQNEAQ (reference sequence). The CDR3 sequence is 17 residues long. The CDR3: CASSPGLAGMNTGELFF. CDR3 nucleotides: TGTGCCAGCAGCCCCGGACTAGCGGGAATGAACACCGGGGAGCTGTTTTTT.

The V and J genes are TRBV30 and TRBJ2-7, with D possibly matching TRBD1 (5 bases). V lost 0 bases and J lost 5, with 11 bases in between. The CDR3 length is 13 residues. Per germline, CDR1 GTSNPN and CDR2 SVGIG (reference sequence). As DNA, the CDR3 is TGTGCCTGGAGTGTACTTTTACAGGACGAGCAGTACTTC. Amino acids: CAWSVLLQDEQYF. The full variable domain, in which reference TRBV30 and TRBJ2-7 provide the parts outside the CDR3, is SQTIHQWPATLVQPVGSPLSLECTVEGTSNPNLYWYRQAAGRGLQLLFYSVGIGQISSEVPQNLSASRPQDRQFILSSKKLLLSDSGFYLCAWSVLLQDEQYFGPGTRLTVT.

This rearrangement joins TRBV25-1 to TRBJ2-2; D gene ambiguous. Germline lookup yields CDR1 MGHDK and CDR2 SYGVNS. Trimming removed 4 bases from V and 7 bases from J, with 10 bases in between. There are 13 residues in the CDR3. CDR3 coding DNA: TGTGCCAGCAGTGGGCTAGGAGTCGGGGAGCTGTTTTTT. This gives the protein CASSGLGVGELFF.

V usage is TRBV6-1 and J usage is TRBJ1-1; 8 bases line up with TRBD1. The germline gives CDR1 MNHNS, CDR2 SASEGT. The CDR3 sequence is 15 residues long. Trimming at V came to 0 bases and at J to 2 bases, leaving 2 bases not matched to a gene. DNA for the CDR3: TGTGCCAGCAGTGAAGCAACAGGGGGTAACACTGAAGCTTTCTTT. It translates to CASSEATGGNTEAFF.

CDR3 in amino acids: CASSQVPGQSRGANVLTF. The CDR3 DNA is TGCGCCAGCAGCCAGGTCCCGGGACAGTCTCGTGGGGCCAACGTCCTGACTTTC. The chain employs TRBV4-1 and TRBJ2-6; 7 nucleotides align to TRBD1. CDR3 length: 18 residues. CDR1 is MGHRA and CDR2 is YSYEKL in the germline V gene. The V segment lost 3 bases and the J segment 3 bases; nucleotides outside the gene matches: 11.

The J gene is TRBJ2-5, the V gene TRBV7-9; the D gene is possibly TRBD1 (5 bases). This CDR3 region has 12 residues. CDR1 and CDR2 (germline): SEHNR, FQNEAQ (reference sequence). V lost 2 bases to trimming and J lost 9 bases, with 10 bases between them. For the CDR3, the DNA is TGTGCCAGCAGCTTACAGGGTTCAGCCCAGTACTTC. As protein: CASSLQGSAQYF.

The chain is built from TRBV27 and TRBJ2-7; 7 positions agree with TRBD1. Trimming at V came to 3 bases and at J to 0 bases, leaving 5 bases not matched to a gene. Germline CDR1 reads MNHEY; CDR2 reads SMNVEV (reference sequence). The CDR3 spans 15 residues. CDR3 protein: CASSFEAGGSYEQYF. The CDR3 nucleotides are TGTGCCAGCAGTTTTGAGGCAGGGGGCTCCTACGAGCAGTACTTC.

This sequence joins TRBV7-6 and TRBJ2-4, with 16 bases fitting TRBD2. After removal of 5 bases from V and 3 bases from J, the junction contained 7 bases not matched to a gene. Germline assignment: CDR1 SGHVS and CDR2 FNYEAQ. This CDR3 has 18 residues. This chain's CDR3 is CASSPGLAGGPGKNIQYF. As DNA, the CDR3 is TGTGCCAGCAGCCCGGGACTAGCGGGAGGGCCCGGCAAAAACATTCAGTACTTC. The variable domain in full, with the rest retrieved from reference TRBV7-6 and TRBJ2-4, is GAGVSQSPRYKVTKRGQDVALRCDPISGHVSLYWYRQALGQGPEFLTYFNYEAQQDKSGLPNDRFSAERPEGSISTLTIQRTEQRDSAMYRCASSPGLAGGPGKNIQYFGAGTRLSVL.